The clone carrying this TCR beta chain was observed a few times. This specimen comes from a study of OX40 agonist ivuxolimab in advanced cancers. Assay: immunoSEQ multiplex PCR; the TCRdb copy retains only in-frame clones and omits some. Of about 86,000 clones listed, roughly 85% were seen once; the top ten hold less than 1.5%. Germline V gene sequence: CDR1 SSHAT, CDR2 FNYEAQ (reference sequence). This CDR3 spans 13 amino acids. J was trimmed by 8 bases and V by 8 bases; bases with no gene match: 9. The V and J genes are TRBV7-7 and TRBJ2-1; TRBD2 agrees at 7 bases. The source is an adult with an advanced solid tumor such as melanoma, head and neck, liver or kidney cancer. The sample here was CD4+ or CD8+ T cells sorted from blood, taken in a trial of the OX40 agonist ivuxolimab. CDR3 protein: CASSTGRSDEQFF. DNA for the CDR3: TGTGCCAGCTCAACCGGGAGGTCGGATGAGCAGTTCTTC.